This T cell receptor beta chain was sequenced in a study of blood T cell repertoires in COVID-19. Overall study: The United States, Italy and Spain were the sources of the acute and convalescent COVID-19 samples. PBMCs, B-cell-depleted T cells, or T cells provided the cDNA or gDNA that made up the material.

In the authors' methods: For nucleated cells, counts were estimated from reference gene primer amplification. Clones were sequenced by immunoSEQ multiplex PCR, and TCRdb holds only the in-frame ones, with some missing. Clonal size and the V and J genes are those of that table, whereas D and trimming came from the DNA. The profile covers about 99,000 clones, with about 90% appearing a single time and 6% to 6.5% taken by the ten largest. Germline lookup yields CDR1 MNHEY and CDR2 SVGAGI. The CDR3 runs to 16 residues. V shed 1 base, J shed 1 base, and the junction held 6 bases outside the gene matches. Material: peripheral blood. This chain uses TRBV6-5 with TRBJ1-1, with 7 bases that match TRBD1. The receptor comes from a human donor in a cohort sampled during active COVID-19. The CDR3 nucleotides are TGTGCCAGCAGTTACTTAGATGCAGGGGGGAACACTGAAGCTTTCTTT. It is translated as CASSYLDAGGNTEAFF.